Listed here is a single T cell receptor (beta chain). The antigen is unknown. Thawed PBMCs were FACS-sorted into unstimulated CD4+CD25+CD127- regulatory T cells, CD4+CD25- non-regulatory cells, CD4 and CD8 cells. Germline assignment: CDR1 SGHNT and CDR2 YYREEE (reference sequence). The CDR3 consists of 16 residues. The trim removed 3 bases at V and 3 bases at J, leaving 6 bases unmatched. This entry belongs to a study of Tregs in tolerant kidney transplant recipients. Notes on the study in general: Findings come from small patient numbers and require larger validation. Antigen-driven expansion was suggested because donor-specific Tregs expanded more than all Tregs in tolerant patients.

Sequencing was performed with immunoSEQ multiplex PCR; in TCRdb, only in-frame clones are kept and a portion is missing. The table shows around 15,000 clones, with around four fifths occurring only once. This rearrangement joins TRBV5-4 to TRBJ1-1; TRBD1 agrees at 12 bases. The clonotype originates from a human donor who received a combined kidney and bone marrow transplant. The starting material was Tregs from blood, obtained before the transplant. In DNA, the CDR3 is TGTGCCAGCAGCTCGGCGGGACAGGGGGCTTACACTGAAGCTTTCTTT. Residues: CASSSAGQGAYTEAFF.